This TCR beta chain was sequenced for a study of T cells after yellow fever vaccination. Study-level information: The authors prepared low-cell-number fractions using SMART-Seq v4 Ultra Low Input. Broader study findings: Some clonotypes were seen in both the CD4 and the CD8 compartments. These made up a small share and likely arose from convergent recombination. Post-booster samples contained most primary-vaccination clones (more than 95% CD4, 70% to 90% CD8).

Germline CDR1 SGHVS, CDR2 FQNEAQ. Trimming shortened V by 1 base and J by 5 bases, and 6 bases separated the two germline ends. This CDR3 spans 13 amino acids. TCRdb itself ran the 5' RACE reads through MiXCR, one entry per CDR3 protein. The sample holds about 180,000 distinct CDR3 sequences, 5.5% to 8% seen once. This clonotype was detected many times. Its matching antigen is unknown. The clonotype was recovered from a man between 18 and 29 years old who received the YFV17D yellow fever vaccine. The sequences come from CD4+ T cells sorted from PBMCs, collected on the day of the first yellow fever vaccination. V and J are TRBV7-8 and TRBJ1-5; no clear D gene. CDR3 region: CASSLGPYQPQHF. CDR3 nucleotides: TGTGCCAGCAGCTTAGGGCCGTATCAGCCCCAGCATTTT.